This T cell receptor (beta chain) derives from a study of blood T cell repertoires in COVID-19. Per the original methods: From reference gene primer amplification, estimates of nucleated cell counts were derived. Sequenced by immunoSEQ multiplex PCR; TCRdb stores in-frame clones only, minus some. D and trimming come from the DNA, and the V and J calls and clone size come from that table. The data show 45,000 to 70,000 clones, with 75% to 85% seen just once and approximately 7.2% held by the top ten. The CDR3 runs 13 residues. Germline assignment: CDR1 ENHRY and CDR2 SYGVKD. Trimming took off 4 bases at V and 1 base at J, with 7 bases between the two ends.

The genes are TRBV10-3 and TRBJ1-1, with D unresolved. The receptor comes from a man aged 55 to 70 with acute or convalescent COVID-19. Material: peripheral blood. The CDR3 is CAISVEGNTEAFF. The CDR3 DNA reads as TGTGCCATCAGTGTTGAGGGGAACACTGAAGCTTTCTTT.